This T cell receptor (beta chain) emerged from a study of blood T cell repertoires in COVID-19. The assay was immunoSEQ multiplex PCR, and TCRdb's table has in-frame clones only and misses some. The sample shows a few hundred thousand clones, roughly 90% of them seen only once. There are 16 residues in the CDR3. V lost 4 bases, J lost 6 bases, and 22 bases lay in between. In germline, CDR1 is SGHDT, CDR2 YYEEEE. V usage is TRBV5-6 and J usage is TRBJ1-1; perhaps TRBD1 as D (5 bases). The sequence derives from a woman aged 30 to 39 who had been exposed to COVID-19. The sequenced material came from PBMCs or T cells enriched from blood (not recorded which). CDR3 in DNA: TGTGCCAGCAGCCCCCTGACAGACCTAGAACTGGCTGAAGCTTTCTTT. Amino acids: CASSPLTDLELAEAFF.